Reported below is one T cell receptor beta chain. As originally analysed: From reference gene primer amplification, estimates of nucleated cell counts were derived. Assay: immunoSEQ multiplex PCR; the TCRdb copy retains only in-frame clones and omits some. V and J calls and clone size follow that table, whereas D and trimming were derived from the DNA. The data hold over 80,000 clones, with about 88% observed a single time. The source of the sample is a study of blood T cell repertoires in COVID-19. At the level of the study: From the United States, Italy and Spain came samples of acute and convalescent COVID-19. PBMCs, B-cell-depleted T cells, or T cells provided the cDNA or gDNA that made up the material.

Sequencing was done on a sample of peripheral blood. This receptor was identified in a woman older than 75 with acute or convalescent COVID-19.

This chain's CDR3 is CASSNPRTSGGAETQYF. The CDR3 bases are TGTGCCAGTAGTAACCCCAGGACTAGCGGGGGTGCGGAGACCCAGTACTTC. The chain joins TRBV19 to TRBJ2-5; the match to TRBD2 covers 13 bases. CDR1 and CDR2 from the germline V gene are LNHDA and SQIVND (reference sequence). This CDR3 comprises 17 residues. V was pared by 4 bases and J by 5 bases, with 10 bases of the junction left unmatched.